This entry features one T cell receptor (beta chain) sequence. Its target is unknown. These data come from a study of CD8+ T cells in alopecia areata. Study context: The study gave treated patients oral tofacitinib at 5 to 10 mg twice daily. Study-level points and caveats: Scalp data also include sequences from resident alphabeta T cells of normal skin.

The V gene lost 6 bases and the J gene lost 4 bases, with 19 bases spanning the gap. The germline V gene encodes CDR1 SGHDT and CDR2 YYEEEE. CDR3 length: 15 amino acids. Peripheral blood and lesional scalp punch biopsies were taken from alopecia areata patients. PBMC-derived CD4+ and CD8+ T cells were sorted. Once RNA had been extracted, it was reverse transcribed into cDNA to act as the sequencing template. This table comes from immunoSEQ multiplex PCR, and its TCRdb copy is limited to in-frame clones, with some not included. The table lists about 180,000 clones, around 63% of them singletons. This sample comprised CD4+ T cells sorted from blood, obtained at week 0. This chain joins TRBV5-6 and TRBJ1-2, with D possibly being TRBD1 (6 bases). The TCR comes from a human donor with alopecia areata. CDR3 protein: CASNTGGRGGYGYTF. DNA for the CDR3: TGTGCCAGCAATACGGGGGGCCGGGGTGGCTATGGCTACACCTTC.